One and the same sample provided the 27 T cell receptor beta chains below, sequenced in a study of blood T cell repertoires in COVID-19. Sequencing was performed with immunoSEQ multiplex PCR; in TCRdb, only in-frame clones are kept and a portion is missing. The table lists roughly 30,000 clones, roughly nine tenths of them singletons. The material sequenced was peripheral blood. These receptors came from a man of 80 years or more with acute or convalescent COVID-19.

J is TRBJ2-3 and V is TRBV5-1; 9 bases fit TRBD2. The length of the CDR3 is 16 residues. The germline V gene has CDR1 SGHRS and CDR2 YFSETQ. J lost 4 bases, V lost 3 bases, and 9 bases had no gene match. As DNA, the CDR3 is TGCGCCAGCAGCTCGTCGGCGGGAGGGGTTGCAGATACGCAGTATTTT. This gives the protein CASSSSAGGVADTQYF.

The chain combines TRBV11-2 with TRBJ1-2; D is undetermined. V was cut by 4 bases and J by 6 bases, with 15 bases left in between. CDR1 is SGHAT and CDR2 is FQNNGV in the germline V gene. This CDR3 region has 14 residues. CDR3 protein: CASSSLWGVNGYTF. CDR3 sequence (DNA): TGTGCCAGCAGCTCCTTATGGGGAGTGAATGGCTACACCTTC.

The chain uses TRBV12-3 or TRBV12-4 and TRBJ2-7; 9 bases fit TRBD2. V was clipped by 6 bases and J by 11 bases; unmatched bases: 8. The CDR3 has 12 amino acids. The CDR3 DNA follows: TGTGCCAGCAGGACCGGGACTAGCAAAAAGTACTTC. Protein sequence: CASRTGTSKKYF.

This chain connects TRBV5-1 to TRBJ1-6, with D tentatively TRBD1 (6 bases). Germline lookup yields CDR1 SGHRS and CDR2 YFSETQ. V shed 1 base and J shed 9 bases, with 23 bases lying between them. The CDR3 sequence is 18 residues long. The CDR3 region has the DNA TGCGCCAGCAGCTTGAGTCCGGGACACCCTCAGGGAAGTTCACCCCTCCACTTT. As protein: CASSLSPGHPQGSSPLHF.

The genes are TRBV5-1 and TRBJ2-3, with TRBD2 matching 8 bases. The trim removed 4 bases at V and 1 base at J, leaving 8 bases unmatched. The length of the CDR3 is 16 residues. The germline V gene has CDR1 SGHRS and CDR2 YFSETQ. The DNA for the CDR3 is TGCGCCAGCAGCCTACATGACGGGAGGGGCACAGATACGCAGTATTTT. Amino acids: CASSLHDGRGTDTQYF.

The chain couples TRBV2 to TRBJ1-2, with 11 bases identical to TRBD1. V was clipped by 9 bases and J by 2 bases; unmatched bases: 2. CDR3 length: 13 residues. Germline CDR1 is SNHLY and CDR2 is FYNNEI. The CDR3 is CARRDRGNYGYTF. CDR3 coding DNA: TGTGCCAGGAGGGACAGGGGGAACTATGGCTACACCTTC.

The CDR3 loop is CASSDGGGENTIYF. The CDR3, as DNA: TGTGCCAGCAGTGATGGAGGGGGCGAAAACACCATATATTTT. The chain links TRBV6-1 to TRBJ1-3, with TRBD1 identical over 7 bases. After removal of 3 bases from V and 6 bases from J, the junction contained 5 bases not matched to a gene. The germline V gene encodes CDR1 MNHNS and CDR2 SASEGT. There are 14 residues in the CDR3.

V is TRBV6-2 or TRBV6-3 and J is TRBJ2-1, with TRBD2 matching over 14 bases. CDR3 size: 16 residues. Germline CDR1 and CDR2: MNHEY and SVGEGT. Trimming removed 4 bases from V and 8 bases from J; junction bases left unmatched: 7. The CDR3 nucleotides are TGTGCCAGCAGTTCACCGGGACTAGCGGGAGTATATGAGCAGTTCTTC. Its translation is CASSSPGLAGVYEQFF.

V and J are TRBV27 and TRBJ2-6; 11 bases map to TRBD2. Trimming at V came to 3 bases and at J to 0 bases, leaving 4 bases not matched to a gene. This CDR3 is 18 amino acids long. Per the germline V gene, CDR1 is MNHEY and CDR2 is SMNVEV (reference sequence). CDR3 sequence reads: CASSFSSGRFSGANVLTF. CDR3 DNA: TGTGCCAGCAGTTTTTCTAGCGGGAGGTTCTCTGGGGCCAACGTCCTGACTTTC.

This clone has a single count. V usage is TRBV10-3 and J usage is TRBJ2-7; tentative D call: TRBD2 (6 bases). The germline gives CDR1 ENHRY, CDR2 SYGVKD. V was clipped by 10 bases and J by 3 bases, with 13 bases between them. CDR3 length: 12 residues. The CDR3 sequence: CANKGSGYEQYF. The CDR3 DNA reads TGTGCCAACAAGGGTAGCGGCTACGAGCAGTACTTC.

The DNA of the CDR3 is TGTGCCTGGAGTGCGGGACTAGCGGTGTCCGATGAGCAGTTCTTC. Translated: CAWSAGLAVSDEQFF. The chain has TRBV30 and TRBJ2-1; 11 positions match TRBD2. The germline V gene has CDR1 GTSNPN and CDR2 SVGIG (reference sequence). This CDR3 spans 15 amino acids. The junction had 7 bases not matched to a gene; V was cut back by 1 base and J by 8 bases.

This clone was detected only once. The chain joins TRBV18 to TRBJ2-7; 10 bases agree with TRBD1. V was clipped by 3 bases and J by 2 bases; unmatched bases: 4. The CDR3 contains 15 residues. Germline V CDR1 and CDR2: KGHSH, LQKENI. CDR3 DNA: TGTGCCAGCTCACCCGGGACAGGGGATCCCTACGAGCAGTACTTC. Translating gives CASSPGTGDPYEQYF.

The genes are TRBV2 and TRBJ1-5; the D gene is possibly TRBD1 (5 bases). Germline V gives CDR1 SNHLY, CDR2 FYNNEI. Trimming left V 1 base short and J 6 bases short, with 13 bases between. This CDR3 is built from 15 residues. The CDR3 protein is CASSEGAGTSQPQHF. The CDR3 nucleotides read TGTGCCAGCAGTGAAGGGGCGGGGACGAGTCAGCCCCAGCATTTT.

V gene TRBV5-1 combines with J gene TRBJ2-3, with D possibly TRBD1 on 6 matching bases. The CDR3 has 15 amino acids. Germline lookup yields CDR1 SGHRS and CDR2 YFSETQ. V was cut by 0 bases and J by 3 bases, with 11 bases left in between. CDR3 loop: CASSLVSGETDTQYF. CDR3 nucleotide sequence: TGCGCCAGCAGCTTGGTCTCAGGGGAGACAGATACGCAGTATTTT. Drawing the rest from reference TRBV5-1 and TRBJ2-3, the complete variable domain is KAGVTQTPRYLIKTRGQQVTLSCSPISGHRSVSWYQQTPGQGLQFLFEYFSETQRNKGNFPGRFSGRQFSNSRSEMNVSTLELGDSALYLCASSLVSGETDTQYFGPGTRLTVL.

This clone was observed once. This chain connects TRBV19 to TRBJ1-3; a weak D match, TRBD1 (6 bases). Trimming removed 2 bases at V and 4 bases at J, with 12 bases between. The CDR3 totals 15 residues. The germline V gene encodes CDR1 LNHDA and CDR2 SQIVND (reference sequence). This CDR3 is CASSILGALGNTIYF. In DNA form, the CDR3 reads TGTGCCAGTAGTATACTGGGGGCGCTGGGAAACACCATATATTTT.

The chain joins TRBV14 to TRBJ2-7; TRBD2 matches 12 bases. Germline CDR1 reads SGHDN; CDR2 reads FVKESK. This CDR3 is 15 amino acids long. V shed 1 base, J shed 6 bases, and the junction held 4 bases outside the gene matches. The CDR3 DNA reads TGTGCCAGCAGCCAAGGAACTAGCGGGAGGATCGAGCAGTACTTC. This codes for CASSQGTSGRIEQYF.

The chain couples TRBV10-1 to TRBJ2-2; TRBD2 matches 16 bases. V lost 7 bases and J lost 5; bases outside the gene matches: 10. Germline V gives CDR1 WNHNN, CDR2 SYGVQD (reference sequence). The CDR3 has 18 residues. This CDR3 reads CASTSGLAGGPRTGELFF. The CDR3 DNA is TGCGCCAGCACTTCGGGACTAGCGGGAGGGCCGAGGACCGGGGAGCTGTTTTTT.

DNA of the CDR3: TGTGCCAGCAGCCAAGCCCCGGGACAGTTCTACGAGCAGTACTTC. This gives the protein CASSQAPGQFYEQYF. This chain links TRBV3-1 (or the pseudogene TRBV3-2) with TRBJ2-7; 7 nucleotides line up with TRBD1. Germline CDR1 reads LGHDT; CDR2 reads YNNKEL (reference sequence). CDR3 length equals 15 residues. The junction had 6 bases not matched to a gene; V was cut back by 1 base and J by 3 bases.

This sequence joins TRBV19 and TRBJ2-1, with 7 bases matching TRBD2. CDR1 and CDR2 (germline): LNHDA, SQIVND (reference sequence). Unmatched junction bases numbered 7, after V lost 2 bases and J lost 9 bases. The CDR3 is 14 residues long. The CDR3 region has the DNA TGTGCCAGTAGTATATACGGCGGGAGTAGTGAGCAGTTCTTC. Translating it yields CASSIYGGSSEQFF.

V and J are TRBV19 and TRBJ2-7; weak D call: TRBD2 (6 bases). The germline CDR1 and CDR2 sequences are LNHDA and SQIVND (reference sequence). The V end was cut by 8 bases, the J end by 4 bases, with 18 bases between. The CDR3 consists of 14 residues. CDR3 region: CASSRDSSKYEQYF. The CDR3 bases are TGTGCCAGTTCGAGGGACTCGAGCAAGTACGAGCAGTACTTC.

The J gene is TRBJ2-1, the V gene TRBV3-1 (or the pseudogene TRBV3-2); TRBD2 matches at 11 bases. V trimming: 4 bases; J trimming: 5 bases; junction bases outside the gene matches: 10. Per germline, CDR1 LGHDT and CDR2 YNNKEL (reference sequence). This CDR3 spans 17 amino acids. CDR3 protein: CASSPVLAGGLHNEQFF. In nucleotides, the CDR3 is TGTGCCAGCAGCCCCGTTCTAGCGGGAGGCCTCCACAATGAGCAGTTCTTC.

This clone showed up just a few times. V usage is TRBV2 and J usage is TRBJ2-3; tentatively, D is TRBD2 (6 bases). Trimming took off 6 bases at V and 2 bases at J, with 15 bases between the two ends. The germline gives CDR1 SNHLY, CDR2 FYNNEI. This CDR3 region has 15 residues. In nucleotides, the CDR3 is TGTGCCAGCAGATGGGGTAGCGGATACACAGATACGCAGTATTTT. Translating it yields CASRWGSGYTDTQYF.

The rearrangement links TRBV2 to TRBJ1-5; 7 bases map to TRBD1. Germline V gene sequence: CDR1 SNHLY, CDR2 FYNNEI. The CDR3 length is 14 residues. The junction had 4 bases not matched to a gene; V was cut back by 6 bases and J by 2 bases. This CDR3 is CASRETGGNQPQHF. In DNA form, the CDR3 reads TGTGCCAGCAGGGAAACAGGGGGCAATCAGCCCCAGCATTTT.

The chain carries TRBV7-9 and TRBJ2-7, with 10 bases identical to TRBD2. Germline loops: CDR1 SEHNR, CDR2 FQNEAQ (reference sequence). J gave up 6 bases and V 5 bases, and 10 bases lay outside the gene matches. The CDR3 is made up of 15 amino acids. The CDR3 DNA reads as TGTGCCAGCAGCGAAGGACTAGCGGACCTCCCCGAGCAGTACTTC. Encoded protein: CASSEGLADLPEQYF. The entire variable domain, with the rest obtained from reference TRBV7-9 and TRBJ2-7, is as follows: DTGVSQNPRHKITKRGQNVTFRCDPISEHNRLYWYRQTLGQGPEFLTYFQNEAQLEKSRLLSDRFSAERPKGSFSTLEIQRTEQGDSAMYLCASSEGLADLPEQYFGPGTRLTVT.

J is TRBJ2-3 and V is TRBV13; 7 bases are a match to TRBD2. Per germline, CDR1 PRHDT and CDR2 FYEKMQ (reference sequence). The ends lost 5 bases at V and 4 bases at J; junction bases unmatched: 6. CDR3 length: 14 residues. CDR3 in amino acids: CASSQGLPADTQYF. CDR3 DNA: TGTGCCAGCAGCCAGGGACTACCCGCAGATACGCAGTATTTT.

V gene TRBV5-1 combines with J gene TRBJ1-1; no reliable D call. Trimming took 0 bases from V and 0 from J, leaving 9 bases between them. The CDR3 covers 15 residues. In germline, CDR1 is SGHRS, CDR2 YFSETQ. The CDR3 DNA reads TGCGCCAGCAGCTTGGATGCAGGCATGAACACTGAAGCTTTCTTT. It translates to CASSLDAGMNTEAFF.

V and J are TRBV14 and TRBJ2-2; TRBD2 agrees at 13 bases. The germline CDR1 and CDR2 sequences are SGHDN and FVKESK. CDR3 length: 17 amino acids. V trimming: 3 bases; J trimming: 6 bases; junction bases outside the gene matches: 7. CDR3 in amino acids: CASSHGLAGVWAGELFF. CDR3 bases: TGTGCCAGCAGCCACGGACTAGCGGGAGTATGGGCCGGGGAGCTGTTTTTT.